The clone carrying this TCR beta chain has a handful of counts. Its antigen is still unknown. This record comes from a study of shared clonotypes between healthy human individuals. Overall study results and limits: Estimated richness values were generally larger in naive subsets than in memory subsets. Sample collection involved blood only; tissue repertoires are likely different. Clonotypes shared by all four donors outscored non-shared clonotypes in generation probability.

In the authors' workflow: Because ImmunoSEQ provided only junction sequences with no quality scores, the filtering differed. The repertoire was sequenced with immunoSEQ multiplex PCR; TCRdb's copy has only in-frame clones and lacks some. Clone size and V and J calls were adopted from that table, with D and trimming inferred from the DNA. The sample has under 850,000 clones, roughly two thirds seen once. The germline CDR1 and CDR2 sequences are SNHLY and FYNNEI. V lost 6 bases to trimming and J lost 2 bases; unmatched junction nucleotides: 9. The CDR3 has 15 amino acids. The rearrangement joins TRBV2 to TRBJ1-2; 7 nucleotides agree with TRBD1. This clonotype originated in a woman in her 30s in good health. Specimen: memory CD4+ T cells sorted from blood. Subset defined: CD45RA-negative fraction. The CDR3 DNA is TGTGCCAGCAGCGATAAGGGGGCAGGGAACTATGGCTACACCTTC. It codes for CASSDKGAGNYGYTF.